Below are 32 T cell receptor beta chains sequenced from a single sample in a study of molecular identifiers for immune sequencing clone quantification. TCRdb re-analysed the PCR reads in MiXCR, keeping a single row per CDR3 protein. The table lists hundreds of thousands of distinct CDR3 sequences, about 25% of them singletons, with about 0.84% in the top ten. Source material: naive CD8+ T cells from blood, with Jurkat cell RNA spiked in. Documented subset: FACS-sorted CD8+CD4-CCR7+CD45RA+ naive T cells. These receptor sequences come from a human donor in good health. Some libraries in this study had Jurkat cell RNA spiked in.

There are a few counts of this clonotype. The CDR3 nucleotides are TGTGCCAGCAGCTCGGGACTAGCGGGGGCCGGGGGTGAGCAGTTCTTC. Its protein is CASSSGLAGAGGEQFF. This chain links TRBV7-9 with TRBJ2-1, with 14 nucleotides matching TRBD2. Per the germline V gene, CDR1 is SEHNR and CDR2 is FQNEAQ (reference sequence). The CDR3 length is 16 residues. Losses at the gene ends were 4 bases for V and 9 bases for J; bases not matched to a gene: 8.

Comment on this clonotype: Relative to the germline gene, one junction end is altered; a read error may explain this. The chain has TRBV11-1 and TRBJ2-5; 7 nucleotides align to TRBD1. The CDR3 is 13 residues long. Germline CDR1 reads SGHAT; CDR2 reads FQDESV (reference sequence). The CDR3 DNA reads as TGTGCCAGCCGAGAAGGGGGCCAAGAGACCCTGTACTTC. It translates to CASREGGQETLYF. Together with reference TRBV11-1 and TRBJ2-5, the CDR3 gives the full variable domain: EAEVAQSPRYKITEKSQAVAFWCDPISGHATLYWYRQILGQGPELLVQFQDESVVDDSQLPKDRFSAERLKGVDSTLKIQPAELGDSAMYLCASREGGQETLYFGPGTRLLVL.

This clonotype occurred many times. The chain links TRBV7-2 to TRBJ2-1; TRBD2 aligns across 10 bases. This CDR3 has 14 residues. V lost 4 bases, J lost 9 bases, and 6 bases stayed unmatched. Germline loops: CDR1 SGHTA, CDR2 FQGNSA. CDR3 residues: CASSSGLALGEQFF. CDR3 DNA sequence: TGTGCCAGCAGCTCGGGACTAGCGTTAGGTGAGCAGTTCTTC.

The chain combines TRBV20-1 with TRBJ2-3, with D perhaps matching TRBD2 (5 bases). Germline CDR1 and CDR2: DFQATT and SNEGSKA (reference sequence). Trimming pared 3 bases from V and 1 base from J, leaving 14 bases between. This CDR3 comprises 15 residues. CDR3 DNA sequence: TGCAGTGCTAGTCTAACGGGAATACGCACAGATACGCAGTATTTT. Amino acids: CSASLTGIRTDTQYF.

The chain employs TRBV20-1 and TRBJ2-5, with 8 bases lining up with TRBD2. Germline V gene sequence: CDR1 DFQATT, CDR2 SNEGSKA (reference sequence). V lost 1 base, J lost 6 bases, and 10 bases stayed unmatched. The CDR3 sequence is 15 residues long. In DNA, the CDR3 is TGCAGTGCTAGAGCCCGGGGGGGGGCGGGCAAGACCCAGTACTTC. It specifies CSARARGGAGKTQYF.

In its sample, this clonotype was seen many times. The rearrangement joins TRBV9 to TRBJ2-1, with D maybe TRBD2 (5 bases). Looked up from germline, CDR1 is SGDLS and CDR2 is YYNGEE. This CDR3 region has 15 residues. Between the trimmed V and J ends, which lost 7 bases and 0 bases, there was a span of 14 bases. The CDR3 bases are TGTGCCAGCGCCCTTGTAGCGAACTCCTACAATGAGCAGTTCTTC. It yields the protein CASALVANSYNEQFF.

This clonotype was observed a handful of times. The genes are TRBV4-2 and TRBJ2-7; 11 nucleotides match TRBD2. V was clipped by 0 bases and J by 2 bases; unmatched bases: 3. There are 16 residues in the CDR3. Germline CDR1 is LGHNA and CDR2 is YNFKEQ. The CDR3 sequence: CASSQDGTSGTYEQYF. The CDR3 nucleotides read TGTGCCAGCAGCCAAGATGGGACTAGCGGTACCTACGAGCAGTACTTC.

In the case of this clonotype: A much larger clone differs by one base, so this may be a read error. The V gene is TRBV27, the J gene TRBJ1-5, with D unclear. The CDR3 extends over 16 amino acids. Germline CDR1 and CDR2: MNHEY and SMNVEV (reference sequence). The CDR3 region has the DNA TGTGCCAGCAGTCCCCGCGTTGAGAGTAGCAATCAGCCCCCGCATTTT. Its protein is CASSPRVESSNQPPHF.

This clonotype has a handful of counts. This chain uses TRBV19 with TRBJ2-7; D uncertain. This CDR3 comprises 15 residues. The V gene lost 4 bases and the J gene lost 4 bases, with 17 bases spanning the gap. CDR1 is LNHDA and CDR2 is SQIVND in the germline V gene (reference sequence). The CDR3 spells CASSNGPRLGYEQYF. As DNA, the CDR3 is TGTGCCAGTAGTAACGGGCCCCGGCTCGGTTACGAGCAGTACTTC. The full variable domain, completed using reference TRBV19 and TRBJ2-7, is DGGITQSPKYLFRKEGQNVTLSCEQNLNHDAMYWYRQDPGQGLRLIYYSQIVNDFQKGDIAEGYSVSREKKESFPLTVTSAQKNPTAFYLCASSNGPRLGYEQYFGPGTRLTVT.

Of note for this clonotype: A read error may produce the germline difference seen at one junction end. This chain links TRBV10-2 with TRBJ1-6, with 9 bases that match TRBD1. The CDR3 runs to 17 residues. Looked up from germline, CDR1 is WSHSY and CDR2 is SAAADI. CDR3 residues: CAGSESQGAWDNSPLHF. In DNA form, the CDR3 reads TGCGCCGGCAGTGAGTCACAGGGGGCTTGGGATAATTCACCCCTCCACTTT.

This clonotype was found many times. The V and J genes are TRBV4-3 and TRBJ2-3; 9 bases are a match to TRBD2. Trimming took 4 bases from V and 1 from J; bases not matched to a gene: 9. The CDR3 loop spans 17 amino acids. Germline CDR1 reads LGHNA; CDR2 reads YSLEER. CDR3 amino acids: CASSLQAGGPGTDTQYF. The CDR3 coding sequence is TGCGCCAGCAGCCTTCAGGCGGGGGGGCCCGGCACAGATACGCAGTATTTT.

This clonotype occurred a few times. CDR3 nucleotide sequence: TGTGCCAGCAGCGTATTAGCGGGGGTCCAAGAGACCCAGTACTTC. Its protein is CASSVLAGVQETQYF. This chain uses TRBV9 with TRBJ2-5, with 9 bases that match TRBD2. CDR1 SGDLS and CDR2 YYNGEE come from the germline V gene. This CDR3 has 15 residues. After removal of 1 base from V and 1 base from J, the junction contained 2 bases not matched to a gene.

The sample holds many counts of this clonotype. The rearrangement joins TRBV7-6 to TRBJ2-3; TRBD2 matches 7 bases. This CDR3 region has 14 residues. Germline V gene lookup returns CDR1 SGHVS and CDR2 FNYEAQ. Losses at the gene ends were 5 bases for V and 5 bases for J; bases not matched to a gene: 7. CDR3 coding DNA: TGTGCCAGCAGCCCGGAGCGGGATATAGATACGCAGTATTTT. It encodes CASSPERDIDTQYF.

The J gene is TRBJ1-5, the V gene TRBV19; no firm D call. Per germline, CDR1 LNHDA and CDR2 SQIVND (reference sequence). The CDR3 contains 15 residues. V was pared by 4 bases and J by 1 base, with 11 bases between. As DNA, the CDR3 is TGTGCCAGTAGTACCCACGACACGAGCAATCAGCCCCAGCATTTT. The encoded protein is CASSTHDTSNQPQHF.

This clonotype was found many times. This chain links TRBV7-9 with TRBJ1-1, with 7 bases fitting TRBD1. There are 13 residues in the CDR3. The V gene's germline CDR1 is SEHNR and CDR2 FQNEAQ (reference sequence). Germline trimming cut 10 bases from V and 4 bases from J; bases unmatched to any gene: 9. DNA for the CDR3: TGTGCCAACTCCAGGGACAGCAGCACTGAAGCTTTCTTT. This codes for CANSRDSSTEAFF.

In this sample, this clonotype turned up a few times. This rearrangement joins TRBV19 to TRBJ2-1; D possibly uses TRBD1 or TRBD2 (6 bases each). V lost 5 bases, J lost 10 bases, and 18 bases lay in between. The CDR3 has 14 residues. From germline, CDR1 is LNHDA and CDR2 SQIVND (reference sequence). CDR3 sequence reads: CASSPWTGAGEQFF. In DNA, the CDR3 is TGTGCCAGTAGTCCCTGGACGGGGGCTGGGGAGCAGTTCTTC.

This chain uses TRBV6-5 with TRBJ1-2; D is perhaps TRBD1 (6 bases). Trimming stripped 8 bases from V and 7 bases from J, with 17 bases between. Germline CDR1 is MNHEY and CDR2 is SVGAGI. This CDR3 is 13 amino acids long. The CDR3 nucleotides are TGTGCCAGCTCAAATTGGGGGGCTCGTGGCTACACCTTC. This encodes CASSNWGARGYTF.

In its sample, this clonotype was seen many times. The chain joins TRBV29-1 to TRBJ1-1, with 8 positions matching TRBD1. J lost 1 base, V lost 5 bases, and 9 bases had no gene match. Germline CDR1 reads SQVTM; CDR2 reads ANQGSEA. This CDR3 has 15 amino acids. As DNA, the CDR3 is TGCAGCGTTTTACTCTGGACAGGGCGGAACACTGAAGCTTTCTTT. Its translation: CSVLLWTGRNTEAFF.

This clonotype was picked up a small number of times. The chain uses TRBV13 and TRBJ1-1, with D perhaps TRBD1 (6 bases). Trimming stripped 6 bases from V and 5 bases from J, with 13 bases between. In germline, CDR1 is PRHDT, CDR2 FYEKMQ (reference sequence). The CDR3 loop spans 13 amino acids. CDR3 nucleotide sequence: TGTGCCAGCAGTCAATGGGGGACAACTGAAGCTTTCTTT. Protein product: CASSQWGTTEAFF.

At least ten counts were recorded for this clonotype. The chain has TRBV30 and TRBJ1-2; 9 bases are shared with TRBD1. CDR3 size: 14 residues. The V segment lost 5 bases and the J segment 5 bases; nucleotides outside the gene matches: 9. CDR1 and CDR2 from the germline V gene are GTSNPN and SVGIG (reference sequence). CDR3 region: CAWSPVDRGYGYTF. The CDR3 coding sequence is TGTGCCTGGTCCCCCGTGGACAGGGGTTATGGCTACACCTTC.

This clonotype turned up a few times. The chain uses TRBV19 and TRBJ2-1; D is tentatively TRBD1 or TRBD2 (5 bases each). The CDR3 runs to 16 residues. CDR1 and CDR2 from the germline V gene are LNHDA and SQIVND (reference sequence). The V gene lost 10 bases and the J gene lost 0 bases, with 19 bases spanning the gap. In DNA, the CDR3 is TGTGCCACCACACAATGGGGGTCGAGCTCCTACAATGAGCAGTTCTTC. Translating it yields CATTQWGSSSYNEQFF.

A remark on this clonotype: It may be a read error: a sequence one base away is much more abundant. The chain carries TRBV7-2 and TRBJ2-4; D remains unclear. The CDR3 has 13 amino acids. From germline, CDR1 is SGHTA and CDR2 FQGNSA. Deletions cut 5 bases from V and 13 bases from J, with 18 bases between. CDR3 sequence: CASSPFIVNEQYF. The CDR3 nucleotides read TGTGCCAGCAGCCCGTTCATTGTGAATGAGCAGTACTTC.

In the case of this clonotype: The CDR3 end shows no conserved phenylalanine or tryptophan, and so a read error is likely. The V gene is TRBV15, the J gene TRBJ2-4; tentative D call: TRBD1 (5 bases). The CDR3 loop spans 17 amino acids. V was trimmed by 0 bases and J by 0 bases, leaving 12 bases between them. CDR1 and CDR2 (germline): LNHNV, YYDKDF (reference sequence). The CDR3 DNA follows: TGTGCCACCAGCAGAGATTTTAGGGGCTCAGCCAAAAACATTCAGTACCTC. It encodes CATSRDFRGSAKNIQYL.

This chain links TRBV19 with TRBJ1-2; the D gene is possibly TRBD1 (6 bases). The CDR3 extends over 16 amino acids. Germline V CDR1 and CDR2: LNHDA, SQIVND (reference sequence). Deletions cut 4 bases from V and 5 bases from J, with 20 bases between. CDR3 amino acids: CASSNTGTSGDYGYTF. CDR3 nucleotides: TGTGCCAGTAGTAATACCGGGACTTCAGGGGATTATGGCTACACCTTC.

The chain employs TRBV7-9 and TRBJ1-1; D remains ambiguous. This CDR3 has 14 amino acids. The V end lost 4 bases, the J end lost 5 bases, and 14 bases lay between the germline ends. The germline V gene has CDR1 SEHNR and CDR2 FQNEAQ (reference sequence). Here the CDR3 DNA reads TGTGCCAGCAGCTCACCCCCTGGAAAAACTGAAGCTTTCTTT. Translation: CASSSPPGKTEAFF.

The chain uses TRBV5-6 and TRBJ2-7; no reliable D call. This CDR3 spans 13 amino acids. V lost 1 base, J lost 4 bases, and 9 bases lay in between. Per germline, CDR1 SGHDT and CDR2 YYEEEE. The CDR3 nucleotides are TGTGCCAGCAGCTTGTTGCCCTCGTACGAGCAGTACTTC. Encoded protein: CASSLLPSYEQYF.

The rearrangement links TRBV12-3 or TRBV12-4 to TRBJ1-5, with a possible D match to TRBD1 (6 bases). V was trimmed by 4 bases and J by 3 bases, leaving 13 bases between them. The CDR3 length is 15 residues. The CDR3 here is CASSSGQGINQPQHF. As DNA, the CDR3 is TGTGCCAGCAGTTCCGGGCAGGGGATCAATCAGCCCCAGCATTTT.

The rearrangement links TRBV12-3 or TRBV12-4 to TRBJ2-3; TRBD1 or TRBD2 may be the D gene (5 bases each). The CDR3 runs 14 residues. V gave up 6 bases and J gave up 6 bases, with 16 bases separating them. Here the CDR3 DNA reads TGTGCCAGCAGAAGCGAGGGGCTTTTTGATACGCAGTATTTT. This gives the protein CASRSEGLFDTQYF.

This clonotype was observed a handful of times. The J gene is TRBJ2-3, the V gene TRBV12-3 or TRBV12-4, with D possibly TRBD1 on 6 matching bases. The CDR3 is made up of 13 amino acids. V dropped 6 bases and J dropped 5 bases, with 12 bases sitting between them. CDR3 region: CASRQTGIDTQYF. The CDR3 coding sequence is TGTGCCAGCAGGCAAACAGGGATAGATACGCAGTATTTT.

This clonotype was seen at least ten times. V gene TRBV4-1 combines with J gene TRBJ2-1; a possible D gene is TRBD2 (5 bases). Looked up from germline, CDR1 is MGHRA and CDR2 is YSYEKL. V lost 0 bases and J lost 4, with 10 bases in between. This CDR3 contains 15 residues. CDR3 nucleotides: TGCGCCAGCAGCCAAGAATACCGGGGTTACAATGAGCAGTTCTTC. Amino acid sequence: CASSQEYRGYNEQFF.

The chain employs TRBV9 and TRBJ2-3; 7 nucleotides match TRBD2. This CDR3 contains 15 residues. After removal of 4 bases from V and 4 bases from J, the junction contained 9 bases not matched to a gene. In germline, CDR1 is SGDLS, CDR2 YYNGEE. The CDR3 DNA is TGTGCCAGCAGCTATGGGAGGGGTCGGGCAGATACGCAGTATTTT. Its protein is CASSYGRGRADTQYF.

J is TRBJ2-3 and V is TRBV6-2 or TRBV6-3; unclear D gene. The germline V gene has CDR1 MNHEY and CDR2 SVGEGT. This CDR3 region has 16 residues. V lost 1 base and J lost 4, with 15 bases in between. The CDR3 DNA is TGTGCCAGCAGTTACTTAGACCTAGTTCTATCAGATACGCAGTATTTT. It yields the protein CASSYLDLVLSDTQYF.